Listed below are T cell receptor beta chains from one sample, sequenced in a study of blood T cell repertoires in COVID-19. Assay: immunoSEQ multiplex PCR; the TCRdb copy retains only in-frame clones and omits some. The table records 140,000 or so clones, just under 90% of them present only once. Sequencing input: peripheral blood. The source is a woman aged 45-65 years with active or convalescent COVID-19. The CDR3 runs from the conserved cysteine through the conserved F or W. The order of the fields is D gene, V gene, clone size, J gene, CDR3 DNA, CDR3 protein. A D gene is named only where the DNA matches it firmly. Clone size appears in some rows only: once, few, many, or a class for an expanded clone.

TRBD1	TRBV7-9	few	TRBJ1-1	TGTGCCAGCATCCCCCAGGGGGCCTCCACTGAAGCTTTCTTT	CASIPQGASTEAFF
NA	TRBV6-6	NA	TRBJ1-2	TGTGCCAGCCACCCCCGGCAGGTTTCCAACTATGGCTACACCTTC	CASHPRQVSNYGYTF
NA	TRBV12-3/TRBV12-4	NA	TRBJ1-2	TGTGCCAGCAGTTTGGCAGGAAACTATGGCTACACCTTC	CASSLAGNYGYTF
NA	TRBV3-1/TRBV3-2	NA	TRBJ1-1	TGTGCCAGCAGCCAAGGGCAGGGTACGAACACTGAAGCTTTCTTT	CASSQGQGTNTEAFF
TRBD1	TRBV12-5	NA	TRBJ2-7	TGTGCTAGTGGGCCCGACAGGGGTGGCTCCTACGAGCAGTACTTC	CASGPDRGGSYEQYF
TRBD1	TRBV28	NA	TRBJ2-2	TGTGCCAGCAGACAGGGGGCCGGCGGGGAGCTGTTTTTT	CASRQGAGGELFF
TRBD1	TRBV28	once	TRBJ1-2	TGTGCCAGCAGTTCCGTGTTAGGGGGCGACTATGGCTACACCTTC	CASSSVLGGDYGYTF
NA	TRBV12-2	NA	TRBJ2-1	TGTGCAAGTCAGGGACTAGCGGGAAACTACAATGAGCAGTTCTTC	CASQGLAGNYNEQFF
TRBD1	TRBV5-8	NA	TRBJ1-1	TGTGCCAGCAGCTTTACAGGGGTTCGGACTGAAGCTTTCTTT	CASSFTGVRTEAFF
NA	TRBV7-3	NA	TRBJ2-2	TGTGCCAGCAGCTTAACTTTAGGGCAGGGGCAGCTGTTTTTT	CASSLTLGQGQLFF
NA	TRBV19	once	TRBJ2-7	TGTGCCAGTAGTCACAGGGTTGGCGAGCAGTACTTC	CASSHRVGEQYF
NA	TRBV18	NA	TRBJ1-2	TGTGCCAGCTCACCACCCGCAGGGGCAACGGTCTACACCTTC	CASSPPAGATVYTF
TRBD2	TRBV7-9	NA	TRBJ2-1	TGTGCCAGCAGCTCCACTAGCGGGGGGGCCTACAATGAGCAGTTCTTC	CASSSTSGGAYNEQFF
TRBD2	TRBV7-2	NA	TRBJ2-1	TGTGCCAGCAGCTCTCAGACTAGCGGGGTCCTATACAATGAGCAGTTCTTC	CASSSQTSGVLYNEQFF
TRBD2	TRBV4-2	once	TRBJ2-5	TGTGCCAGCAGCACCCTAGCGGGAGGGGGTGAGGAGACCCAGTACTTC	CASSTLAGGGEETQYF
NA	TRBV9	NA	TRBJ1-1	TGTGCCAGCAGCGTAGACAGTGCAGGGGCAGCTTTCTTT	CASSVDSAGAAFF
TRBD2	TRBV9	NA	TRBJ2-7	TGTGCCAGCAGCGTAGGGCTAGCGGGGGGGCAGATAGAGCAGTACTTC	CASSVGLAGGQIEQYF
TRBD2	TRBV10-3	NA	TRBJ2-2	TGTGCCATCAGCCAGAGTGGGCAGCGGGGGGCCGGCACCGGGGAGCTGTTTTTT	CAISQSGQRGAGTGELFF
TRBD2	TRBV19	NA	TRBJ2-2	TGTGCCAGTAGGGGGATAGCGGGAGTCTACACCGGGGAGCTGTTTTTT	CASRGIAGVYTGELFF
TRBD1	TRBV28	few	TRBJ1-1	TGTGCCAGCAGTTTGGGAGGACAGGGTGTTTATACTTTCTTT	CASSLGGQGVYTFF
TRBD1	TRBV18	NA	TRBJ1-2	TGTGCCAGCTCACCGTCCCAGGCAGGGGGCGGTGGCTACACCTTC	CASSPSQAGGGGYTF
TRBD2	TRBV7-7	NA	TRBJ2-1	TGTGCTAGCAGCACTGGACTAGCGGGGGGCAATGAGCAGTTCTTC	CASSTGLAGGNEQFF
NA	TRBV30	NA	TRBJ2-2	TGTGCCTGGGGGGGGATGGGGCACGGGGAGCTGTTTTTT	CAWGGMGHGELFF
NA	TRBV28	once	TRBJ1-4	TGTGCCAGCAGTCTCGGACAAGGTTTTCGAGAAAAACTGTTTTTT	CASSLGQGFREKLFF
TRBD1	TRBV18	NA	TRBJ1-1	TGTGCCAGCTCAGCCAACAGGGGAGGCACTGAAGCTTTCTTT	CASSANRGGTEAFF
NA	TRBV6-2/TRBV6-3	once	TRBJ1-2	TGTGCCAGCAGCCCTCTTAATCAGACAGGCCGGGCTGGCTACACCTTC	CASSPLNQTGRAGYTF
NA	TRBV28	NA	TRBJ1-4	TGTGCCAGCAATTCCGGGAATGAAAAACTGTTTTTT	CASNSGNEKLFF
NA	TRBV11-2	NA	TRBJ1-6	TGTGCCAGCAGCTTCCGGACAGATAATTCACCCCTCCACTTT	CASSFRTDNSPLHF
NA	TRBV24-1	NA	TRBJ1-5	TGTGCCACCAGTGATGGGACACCTAATAGCAATCAGCCCCAGCATTTT	CATSDGTPNSNQPQHF
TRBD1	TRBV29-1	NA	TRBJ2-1	TGCAGCGTTGAAGCTCCGACAGGGTGGTACAGTGAGCAGTTCTTC	CSVEAPTGWYSEQFF
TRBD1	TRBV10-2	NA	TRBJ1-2	TGCGCCAGCAGTACCGACAGGGGCGGCTATGGCTACACCTTC	CASSTDRGGYGYTF
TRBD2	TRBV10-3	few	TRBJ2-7	TGTGCCGCAGGGGCTAGCGGGAGTTACGAGCAGTACTTC	CAAGASGSYEQYF
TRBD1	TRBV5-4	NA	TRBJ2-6	TGTGCCAGCAGCTCAACAGGGGATGGGGCCAACGTCCTGACTTTC	CASSSTGDGANVLTF
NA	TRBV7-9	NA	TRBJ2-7	TGTGCCAGCAGCCAGGGGTACGACTCCTACGAGCAGTACTTC	CASSQGYDSYEQYF
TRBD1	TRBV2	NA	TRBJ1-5	TGTGCCAGCAGAGGGACAGTAAATCAGCCCCAGCATTTT	CASRGTVNQPQHF
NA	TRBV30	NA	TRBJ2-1	TGTGCCTGGGGGGGGAGACGTCTAAGCTCCTACAATGAGCAGTTCTTC	CAWGGRRLSSYNEQFF
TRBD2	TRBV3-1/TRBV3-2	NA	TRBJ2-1	TGTGCCAGCAGCCCCTTTCTAGCGGGGACCTACAATGAGCAGTTCTTC	CASSPFLAGTYNEQFF
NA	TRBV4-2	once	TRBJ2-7	TGTGCCAGCAGCCAAGAAGGCCAGGGTACCCACGAGCAGTACTTC	CASSQEGQGTHEQYF
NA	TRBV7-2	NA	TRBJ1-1	TGTGCCAGCAGCTCCTGGGGGGGGACTGAAGCTTTCTTT	CASSSWGGTEAFF
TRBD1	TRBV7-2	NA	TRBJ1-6	TGTGCCAGCAGCGTTGGGGGACAGGGGCATTCACCCCTCCACTTT	CASSVGGQGHSPLHF
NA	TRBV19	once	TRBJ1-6	TGTGCCAGTAGTCCCCGATGGAGGGAAAATTCACCCCTCCACTTT	CASSPRWRENSPLHF
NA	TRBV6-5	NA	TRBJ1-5	TGTGCCAGCACGAGTGGCAATCAGCCCCAGCATTTT	CASTSGNQPQHF
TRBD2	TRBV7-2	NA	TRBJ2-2	TGTGCCAGCAGCTTAACTAGCGGGGGGGCCTCGAACACCGGGGAGCTGTTTTTT	CASSLTSGGASNTGELFF
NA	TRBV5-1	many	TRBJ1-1	TGCGCCAGCAGCTTGGCCGAGGAAGGTGGGGGGACTGAAGCTTTCTTT	CASSLAEEGGGTEAFF
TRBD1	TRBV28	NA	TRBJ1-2	TGTGCCAGCAGTACTATTACAGGGGGCTATGGCTACACCTTC	CASSTITGGYGYTF
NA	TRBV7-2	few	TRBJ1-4	TGTGCCAGCAGCCCAAGACCGAGGGAAAAACTGTTTTTT	CASSPRPREKLFF
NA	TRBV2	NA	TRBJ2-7	TGTGCCAGCAGTGAGGGGCCCACGAGGGAGCAGTACTTC	CASSEGPTREQYF
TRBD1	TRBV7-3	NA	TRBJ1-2	TGTGCCAGCAGCCCAGGACAGGGGTATGGCTACACCTTC	CASSPGQGYGYTF
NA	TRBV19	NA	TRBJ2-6	TGTGCCACTCGACTATTCTCTGGGGCCAACGTCCTGACTTTC	CATRLFSGANVLTF
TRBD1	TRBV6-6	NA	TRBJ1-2	TGTGCCAGCAGTTCTTTATCGGACAGGGCCGGCTATGGCTACACCTTC	CASSSLSDRAGYGYTF
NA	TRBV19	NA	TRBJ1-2	TGTGCCAGTAGGCTGGACAGCCGGTATGGCTACACCTTC	CASRLDSRYGYTF
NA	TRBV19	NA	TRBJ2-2	TGTGCCAGTAGTATACAGGTTGGCAGGGGCTCCGGGGAGCTGTTTTTT	CASSIQVGRGSGELFF
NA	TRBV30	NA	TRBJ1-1	TGTGCCTGGAGTGTAAAAGCCGGGGGGGGGCGGTGGTCCAGATCTTTCTTT	CAWSVKAGGGRWSRSFF
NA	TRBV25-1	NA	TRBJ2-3	TGTGCCAGCAGTGATGTAGCGTCTAGCACAGATACGCAGTATTTT	CASSDVASSTDTQYF
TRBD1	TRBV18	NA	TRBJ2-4	TGTGCCAGCTCACCACCGAATTCGGGACAGGGTGTTAGCCAGAACATTCAGTACTTC	CASSPPNSGQGVSQNIQYF